Shown below are 21 T cell receptor beta chains from a single sample sequenced in a study of glioma-infiltrating T cells after dendritic cell vaccination. Sequencing used immunoSEQ multiplex PCR; TCRdb keeps in-frame clones, though not all of them. The sample lists about 36,000 clones, approximately 82% occurring once. The material sequenced was blood, taken before dendritic cell vaccination. Source of these receptors: a human donor with glioblastoma.

This clone occurred once. The V and J genes are TRBV27 and TRBJ2-7; 10 bases match TRBD1. The V gene end was trimmed by 4 bases and the J gene end by 6 bases; junction bases not matched to a gene: 3. The V gene's germline CDR1 is MNHEY and CDR2 SMNVEV (reference sequence). The CDR3 contains 13 residues. Written as DNA, the CDR3 is TGTGCCAGCAGTTGGGACAGGGGTGGCGAGCAGTACTTC. The encoded protein is CASSWDRGGEQYF.

The V and J genes are TRBV6-6 and TRBJ2-7, with D tentatively TRBD2 (6 bases). The germline CDR1 and CDR2 sequences are MNHNY and SVGAGI (reference sequence). The CDR3 consists of 12 residues. V was shortened by 8 bases and J by 7 bases, with 15 bases between the two germline ends. The CDR3 bases are TGTGCCAGCGGAACCGGGACTCGGGAGCAGTACTTC. It yields the protein CASGTGTREQYF.

V is TRBV4-2 and J is TRBJ2-7; tentatively, D is TRBD1 (6 bases). V was shortened by 0 bases and J by 7 bases, with 13 bases between the two germline ends. The CDR3 loop spans 14 amino acids. Germline V CDR1 and CDR2: LGHNA, YNFKEQ. The CDR3 loop is CASSQDPRDTEQYF. CDR3 nucleotide sequence: TGTGCCAGCAGCCAAGATCCTCGGGACACAGAGCAGTACTTC.

This chain uses TRBV9 with TRBJ2-2; TRBD1 agrees at 8 bases. The CDR3 covers 14 residues. The J segment lost 7 bases and the V segment lost 3 bases, leaving 5 bases of the junction unmatched. Germline values: CDR1 SGDLS, CDR2 YYNGEE. CDR3 sequence reads: CASSGQGFNGELFF. Written as DNA, the CDR3 is TGTGCCAGCAGCGGACAGGGGTTTAACGGGGAGCTGTTTTTT.

V and J are TRBV7-9 and TRBJ1-1; D unresolved. The CDR3 sequence is 15 residues long. V lost 5 bases, J lost 2 bases, and 15 bases lay in between. The germline V gene encodes CDR1 SEHNR and CDR2 FQNEAQ (reference sequence). The DNA of the CDR3 is TGTGCCAGCAGCCCAGGCCTTTTTATAAACACTGAAGCTTTCTTT. Encoded protein: CASSPGLFINTEAFF.

This chain joins TRBV29-1 and TRBJ2-3, with TRBD1 matching over 9 bases. The CDR3 is made up of 14 amino acids. Trimming removed 3 bases from V and 2 bases from J; junction bases left unmatched: 3. CDR1 SQVTM and CDR2 ANQGSEA come from the germline V gene. This CDR3 is CSVEGQGHTDTQYF. As DNA, the CDR3 is TGCAGCGTTGAGGGACAGGGACACACAGATACGCAGTATTTT.

The rearrangement uses TRBV21-1 and TRBJ2-6; the D call TRBD2 from the table was never checked on the DNA. TRBV21-1 has pseudogene status. The CDR3 totals 17 residues. The CDR3 coding sequence is TGTGCCAGCAGCAGAACACCCCGGGGATCCGGGGCCAACGTCCTGACTTTC. It translates to CASSRTPRGSGANVLTF.

The V and J genes are TRBV11-2 and TRBJ2-5, with 8 nucleotides matching TRBD2. The CDR3 is made up of 14 amino acids. Losses at the gene ends were 3 bases for V and 4 bases for J; bases not matched to a gene: 4. From germline, CDR1 is SGHAT and CDR2 FQNNGV. CDR3 bases: TGTGCCAGCAGCTTCCGGGGGGGAGGAGAGACCCAGTACTTC. Translating gives CASSFRGGGETQYF.

This chain uses TRBV7-9 with TRBJ1-4; 9 nucleotides line up with TRBD1. CDR3 length: 16 amino acids. Germline lookup yields CDR1 SEHNR and CDR2 FQNEAQ (reference sequence). Trimming took 3 bases from V and 7 from J; bases not matched to a gene: 9. The CDR3 loop is CASSFLGTGTGEKLFF. The CDR3, as DNA: TGTGCCAGCAGCTTCCTCGGGACAGGGACGGGTGAAAAACTGTTTTTT.

This chain uses TRBV10-1 with TRBJ1-2; D might be TRBD1 (6 bases). Trimming took 3 bases from V and 6 from J, leaving 17 bases between them. Germline V gene data show CDR1 as WNHNN and CDR2 as SYGVQD (reference sequence). CDR3 length: 15 residues. The CDR3 reads CASSEPPDRTHGYTF. The CDR3 nucleotides read TGCGCCAGCAGTGAACCCCCTGACAGGACCCATGGCTACACCTTC.

This clone was seen more than once but under ten times. CDR3 in amino acids: CASSQNRGGQFF. The DNA for the CDR3 is TGTGCCAGCAGCCAAAACAGGGGTGGGCAGTTCTTC. The gene calls are TRBV4-2 and TRBJ2-1; 7 bases agree with TRBD1. The CDR3 runs 12 residues. Trimming removed 2 bases from V and 12 bases from J; junction bases left unmatched: 4. The germline gives CDR1 LGHNA, CDR2 YNFKEQ.

This sequence joins TRBV11-3 and TRBJ1-3; D unresolved. V dropped 1 base and J dropped 1 base, with 5 bases sitting between them. The CDR3 is made up of 14 amino acids. Germline values: CDR1 SGHNT, CDR2 YENEEA. CDR3 sequence (DNA): TGTGCCAGCAGCTTAGGTCAGTCTGGAAACACCATATATTTT. Its protein product is CASSLGQSGNTIYF.

The chain recombines TRBV5-4 with TRBJ2-7; TRBD1 matches 7 bases. V gave up 0 bases and J gave up 2 bases; unmatched junction bases: 20. Germline values: CDR1 SGHNT, CDR2 YYREEE (reference sequence). The CDR3 loop spans 20 amino acids. The CDR3 here is CASSLDGALFRRTGTYEQYF. DNA for the CDR3: TGTGCCAGCAGCTTGGACGGTGCTCTCTTTCGTCGGACAGGCACCTACGAGCAGTACTTC. Full variable domain (outside the CDR3, taken from reference TRBV5-4 and TRBJ2-7): ETGVTQSPTHLIKTRGQQVTLRCSSQSGHNTVSWYQQALGQGPQFIFQYYREEENGRGNFPPRFSGLQFPNYSSELNVNALELDDSALYLCASSLDGALFRRTGTYEQYFGPGTRLTVT.

The chain has TRBV7-2 and TRBJ2-7; weak D call: TRBD2 (5 bases). In germline, CDR1 is SGHTA, CDR2 FQGNSA. The CDR3 spans 14 residues. With 5 bases removed from V and 5 bases from J, the gap between germline ends came to 16 bases. The DNA of the CDR3 is TGTGCCAGCAGCCATGGGCGGGCTAGCAACGAGCAGTACTTC. Protein: CASSHGRASNEQYF.

This chain joins TRBV21-1 and TRBJ2-7; TRBD1 is the table's D call, not checked against the DNA. TRBV21-1 is classified as a pseudogene. The CDR3 runs to 15 residues. Here the CDR3 DNA reads TGTGCCAGCAGCCAAAGCAGGGACAGAGACTACGAGCAGTACTTC. Translation: CASSQSRDRDYEQYF.

The gene calls are TRBV19 and TRBJ2-5; weak D call: TRBD2 (5 bases). There are 13 residues in the CDR3. V shed 5 bases and J shed 5 bases, with 12 bases lying between them. CDR1 and CDR2 from the germline V gene are LNHDA and SQIVND (reference sequence). Written as DNA, the CDR3 is TGTGCCAGTAGTCTCGGTTCGGGGGAGACCCAGTACTTC. It specifies CASSLGSGETQYF.

The chain links TRBV19 to TRBJ1-2; possible D gene TRBD1, 5 bases. This CDR3 has 14 amino acids. V was pared by 3 bases and J by 4 bases, with 12 bases between. Germline CDR1 LNHDA, CDR2 SQIVND (reference sequence). The CDR3 sequence: CASSMFDRAYGYTF. CDR3 DNA: TGTGCCAGTAGTATGTTTGACAGAGCCTATGGCTACACCTTC.

This chain joins TRBV7-3 and TRBJ2-7; 9 bases are shared with TRBD2. V shed 5 bases and J 1 base; nucleotides not matched to a gene: 3. The germline V gene has CDR1 SGHTA and CDR2 FQGTGA. The CDR3 runs 14 residues. CDR3 residues: CASSPLAGSYEQYF. In nucleotides, the CDR3 is TGTGCCAGCAGCCCCCTAGCGGGGTCCTACGAGCAGTACTTC.

The rearrangement joins TRBV6-5 to TRBJ1-4, with D unresolved. This CDR3 is 11 amino acids long. Trimming took 0 bases from V and 10 from J, leaving 3 bases between them. Germline values: CDR1 MNHEY, CDR2 SVGAGI. The CDR3 loop reads CASSYSGKLFF. The DNA for the CDR3 is TGTGCCAGCAGTTACTCCGGAAAACTGTTTTTT.

The rearrangement links TRBV7-2 to TRBJ1-1; maybe TRBD1 (5 bases). V dropped 7 bases and J dropped 2 bases, with 14 bases sitting between them. The germline CDR1 and CDR2 sequences are SGHTA and FQGNSA. This CDR3 is 14 amino acids long. The CDR3 region is CASNSGLVNTEAFF. CDR3 coding DNA: TGTGCCAGCAATTCAGGGTTAGTAAACACTGAAGCTTTCTTT.

The chain is built from TRBV4-2 and TRBJ2-5; D unresolved. V was cut by 0 bases and J by 1 base, with 3 bases left in between. CDR3 size: 13 residues. Germline CDR1 and CDR2: LGHNA and YNFKEQ. CDR3 loop: CASSQDGQETQYF. The DNA for the CDR3 is TGTGCCAGCAGCCAAGACGGCCAAGAGACCCAGTACTTC.